The 3 T cell receptor beta chains presented below share a single source sample, sequenced in a study of T cells in Graves' hyperthyroidism and ophthalmopathy. The TCR beta CDR3 regions underwent amplification using RNA transcripts as the source. HTBI primers drove first-round RT-PCR of the TCR CDR3. TCRdb fed the multiplex PCR reads into MiXCR, producing one record per CDR3 protein. This table has 350,000 or so distinct CDR3 sequences, around 18% appearing once. Sequencing was performed on blood. The receptors originated from a woman aged 40-49 years with Graves' ophthalmopathy.

Many counts were recorded for this clonotype. This rearrangement joins TRBV10-3 to TRBJ2-7, with D possibly matching TRBD2 (5 bases). CDR3 length: 13 residues. V lost 4 bases, J lost 4 bases, and 11 bases lay in between. Per the germline V gene, CDR1 is ENHRY and CDR2 is SYGVKD. The CDR3 bases are TGTGCCATCAGTGCGCAGGACTCGTACGAGCAGTACTTC. Translation gives CAISAQDSYEQYF.

This clonotype has ten or more counts. V usage is TRBV4-1 and J usage is TRBJ2-7; tentatively, D is TRBD1 (6 bases). With 1 base removed from V and 4 bases from J, the gap between germline ends came to 8 bases. The CDR3 has 13 amino acids. In germline, CDR1 is MGHRA, CDR2 YSYEKL. The CDR3 loop reads CASSQGTVYEQYF. The CDR3 DNA sequence: TGCGCCAGCAGCCAAGGGACAGTTTACGAGCAGTACTTC.

This clonotype was seen many times. The chain employs TRBV5-1 and TRBJ2-2, with D perhaps matching TRBD1 or TRBD2 (5 bases each). This CDR3 has 15 residues. Germline V gene sequence: CDR1 SGHRS, CDR2 YFSETQ. Trimming removed 2 bases at V and 1 base at J, with 9 bases between. CDR3 sequence: CASSFGTGNTGELFF. The CDR3 region has the DNA TGCGCCAGCAGCTTCGGGACGGGGAACACCGGGGAGCTGTTTTTT.